Here is one T cell receptor beta chain with its context. The sample is drawn from a study of technical replicates of blood from several donors. Repertoires were generated with immunoSEQ multiplex PCR, while TCRdb's copy carries only in-frame clones and drops some. The table includes 65,000 to 90,000 clones, almost 99% detected once. CDR1 and CDR2 from the germline V gene are MDHEN and SYDVKM. This CDR3 region has 14 residues. The ends were cut back, 5 bases at V and 2 bases at J, with 13 bases in the middle. This chain joins TRBV28 and TRBJ2-7, with D possibly matching TRBD1 (5 bases). Sequencing was performed on T cells isolated from PBMCs. This receptor was obtained from a human donor in good health. The CDR3 bases are TGTGCCAGCAGTAGACAGACAAGCACCTACGAGCAGTACTTC. Protein: CASSRQTSTYEQYF.